A single sample gave rise to the 13 T cell receptor beta chains below, sequenced in a study of blood T cell repertoires in COVID-19. The protocol was immunoSEQ multiplex PCR, while the TCRdb copy is restricted to in-frame clones and leaves out a portion. The sample records roughly 220,000 clones, approximately 86% being singletons. Sequencing input: PBMCs or T cells enriched from blood (not recorded which). The source of these receptors is a woman in her thirties or forties with acute COVID-19.

The chain links TRBV28 to TRBJ1-1; 8 bases are a match to TRBD1. From germline, CDR1 is MDHEN and CDR2 SYDVKM. Losses at the gene ends were 8 bases for V and 3 bases for J; bases not matched to a gene: 8. This CDR3 region has 14 residues. The CDR3, as DNA: TGTGCCAGCTGTACCGGGACAGGACACACTGAAGCTTTCTTT. Translating gives CASCTGTGHTEAFF.

The V call is TRBV7-9, the J call TRBJ2-1; D might be TRBD2 (5 bases). V gave up 5 bases and J gave up 2 bases, with 13 bases separating them. The germline gives CDR1 SEHNR, CDR2 FQNEAQ (reference sequence). The CDR3 consists of 15 residues. The CDR3 region is CASSPGLIPYNEQFF. The CDR3 DNA reads as TGTGCCAGCAGCCCCGGACTGATCCCCTACAATGAGCAGTTCTTC.

The table lists this clone with a count of one. V gene TRBV29-1 combines with J gene TRBJ1-2; D remains unclear. Trimming shortened V by 1 base and J by 7 bases, and 7 bases separated the two germline ends. The CDR3 is made up of 11 amino acids. CDR1 is SQVTM and CDR2 is ANQGSEA in the germline V gene. The CDR3 region has the DNA TGCAGCGTTGAAGTACTGCCTGGCTACACCTTC. This encodes CSVEVLPGYTF.

The V and J genes are TRBV28 and TRBJ2-7; weak D call: TRBD2 (5 bases). CDR3 size: 15 residues. Per germline, CDR1 MDHEN and CDR2 SYDVKM. Trimming cost V 8 bases and J 1 base, with 18 bases left between them. The CDR3 spells CASSGRLGISYEQYF. CDR3 nucleotide sequence: TGTGCCAGCTCGGGGAGATTGGGGATTTCCTACGAGCAGTACTTC.

This clone was recorded a few times. The chain uses TRBV6-5 and TRBJ2-3; TRBD2 is a possible D gene (5 bases). Germline V lookup: CDR1 MNHEY, CDR2 SVGAGI. V was cut by 7 bases and J by 5 bases, with 16 bases left in between. The CDR3 is 14 amino acids. This chain's CDR3 is CASIPDFPRDTQYF. The CDR3 nucleotides read TGTGCCAGCATCCCGGACTTCCCTCGAGATACGCAGTATTTT.

V usage is TRBV7-2 and J usage is TRBJ1-3, with D possibly being TRBD1 (6 bases). Trimming stripped 3 bases from V and 4 bases from J, with 13 bases between. This CDR3 contains 15 residues. Germline values: CDR1 SGHTA, CDR2 FQGNSA. The CDR3 sequence: CASSFPGAKGNTIYF. The CDR3 nucleotides are TGTGCCAGCAGCTTCCCAGGGGCAAAGGGAAACACCATATATTTT.

The rearrangement links TRBV28 to TRBJ1-1, with 7 bases aligning to TRBD1. Losses at the gene ends were 5 bases for V and 0 bases for J; bases not matched to a gene: 6. The CDR3 runs 15 residues. CDR1 is MDHEN, CDR2 SYDVKM, per germline. CDR3 loop: CASSPRDSMNTEAFF. The CDR3 DNA follows: TGTGCCAGCAGTCCCCGGGACAGTATGAACACTGAAGCTTTCTTT.

The chain combines TRBV2 with TRBJ2-2; the D gene is possibly TRBD1 (5 bases). This CDR3 is 13 amino acids long. V gave up 6 bases and J gave up 4 bases, with 9 bases separating them. Looked up from germline, CDR1 is SNHLY and CDR2 is FYNNEI. This chain's CDR3 is CASRQGVTGELFF. In DNA, the CDR3 is TGTGCCAGCAGGCAGGGCGTCACCGGGGAGCTGTTTTTT. The whole variable domain, remainder taken from reference TRBV2 and TRBJ2-2, is EPEVTQTPSHQVTQMGQEVILRCVPISNHLYFYWYRQILGQKVEFLVSFYNNEISEKSEIFDDQFSVERPDGSNFTLKIRSTKLEDSAMYFCASRQGVTGELFFGEGSRLTVL.

This chain connects TRBV7-2 to TRBJ1-2; 7 bases are a match to TRBD1. Germline V gene sequence: CDR1 SGHTA, CDR2 FQGNSA. This CDR3 comprises 12 residues. V lost 3 bases to trimming and J lost 9 bases; unmatched junction nucleotides: 4. The CDR3 DNA follows: TGTGCCAGCAGCTTCCACAGGGGTAGCTACACCTTC. It specifies CASSFHRGSYTF.

This chain uses TRBV27 with TRBJ2-7; 9 bases fit TRBD1. CDR1 MNHEY and CDR2 SMNVEV come from the germline V gene (reference sequence). There are 15 residues in the CDR3. Trimming at V came to 5 bases and at J to 3 bases, leaving 8 bases not matched to a gene. CDR3 DNA sequence: TGTGCCAGCAGTGAACCCGGGACAGGGCGCTACGAGCAGTACTTC. This sequence encodes CASSEPGTGRYEQYF.

This sequence joins TRBV27 and TRBJ2-6; D possibly corresponds to TRBD2 (6 bases). V lost 2 bases and J lost 3, with 8 bases in between. The CDR3 is 15 residues long. The V gene's germline CDR1 is MNHEY and CDR2 SMNVEV (reference sequence). The DNA for the CDR3 is TGTGCCAGCAGTTTAAGGGGAGGTGGGGCCAACGTCCTGACTTTC. This sequence encodes CASSLRGGGANVLTF.

The genes are TRBV28 and TRBJ2-1; the match to TRBD2 covers 13 bases. The germline CDR1 and CDR2 sequences are MDHEN and SYDVKM. This CDR3 is built from 16 residues. With V trimmed by 5 bases and J by 0 bases, 1 base remained unmatched. CDR3 sequence (DNA): TGTGCCAGCAGTGGGACTAGCGGGAACTCCTACAATGAGCAGTTCTTC. It codes for CASSGTSGNSYNEQFF.

This clone was recorded a few times. The chain links TRBV18 to TRBJ1-1, with D tentatively TRBD1 (5 bases). Germline assignment: CDR1 KGHSH and CDR2 LQKENI. Trimming left V 3 bases short and J 7 bases short, with 9 bases between. This CDR3 comprises 12 residues. CDR3 residues: CASSPDGGEAFF. CDR3 DNA sequence: TGTGCCAGCTCACCGGACGGGGGTGAAGCTTTCTTT.